A selection of T cell receptor beta chains follows, all from one sample in a study of blood T cell repertoires in COVID-19. Profiled with immunoSEQ multiplex PCR; TCRdb holds only in-frame clones, not every one. The data contain about 270,000 clones, 88% of them singletons. The source material was PBMCs or T cells enriched from blood (not recorded which). The receptors derive from a woman aged 45-65 years who had recovered from COVID-19. The conserved cysteine and the conserved F or W are not part of the CDR3 here. The listing skips clone size in some rows; elsewhere it reads once, few, many or a size class.

cdr3_length: 12; j_call: TRBJ2-3; clone_size: NA; v_call: TRBV15; cdr3_aa: ATSTRTEGDTQY
cdr3_length: 15; j_call: TRBJ1-1; clone_size: NA; v_call: TRBV5-1; cdr3_aa: ASSLEGAYYPNTEAF
cdr3_length: 13; j_call: TRBJ2-2; clone_size: NA; v_call: TRBV28; cdr3_aa: ASSIPEGGGGELF
cdr3_length: 13; j_call: TRBJ2-7; clone_size: NA; v_call: TRBV7-2; cdr3_aa: ASSFLGGTSVEQY
cdr3_length: 13; j_call: TRBJ1-5; clone_size: NA; v_call: TRBV19; cdr3_aa: ASSIRSSSNQPQH
cdr3_length: 12; j_call: TRBJ2-1; clone_size: NA; v_call: TRBV7-2; cdr3_aa: ASSAAGRFGEQF
cdr3_length: 9; j_call: TRBJ2-7; clone_size: NA; v_call: TRBV6-2/TRBV6-3; cdr3_aa: ASSYRLEPY
cdr3_length: 13; j_call: TRBJ2-6; clone_size: NA; v_call: TRBV19; cdr3_aa: ASSTGQAGANVLT
cdr3_length: 15; j_call: TRBJ2-2; clone_size: NA; v_call: TRBV7-2; cdr3_aa: ASRPGGAGAGTGELF
cdr3_length: 10; j_call: TRBJ2-2; clone_size: NA; v_call: TRBV7-7; cdr3_aa: ASSPNPGELF
cdr3_length: 14; j_call: TRBJ2-5; clone_size: NA; v_call: TRBV9; cdr3_aa: ASSAGLAGGGETQY
cdr3_length: 13; j_call: TRBJ1-6; clone_size: NA; v_call: TRBV7-2; cdr3_aa: ASSLRQLDNSPLH
cdr3_length: 17; j_call: TRBJ2-3; clone_size: once; v_call: TRBV14; cdr3_aa: ASSHELAGVTFPTDTQY
cdr3_length: 14; j_call: TRBJ2-4; clone_size: NA; v_call: TRBV5-1; cdr3_aa: ASSLQTGGTKNIQY
cdr3_length: 16; j_call: TRBJ2-1; clone_size: few; v_call: TRBV19; cdr3_aa: ASSMPRTGGSSYNEQF
cdr3_length: 12; j_call: TRBJ2-7; clone_size: NA; v_call: TRBV7-2; cdr3_aa: ASSLEQGRYEQY
cdr3_length: 12; j_call: TRBJ1-2; clone_size: NA; v_call: TRBV18; cdr3_aa: ASSPGSENYGYT
cdr3_length: 11; j_call: TRBJ1-3; clone_size: NA; v_call: TRBV7-3; cdr3_aa: ASGFPGGNTIY
cdr3_length: 12; j_call: TRBJ2-7; clone_size: NA; v_call: TRBV5-5; cdr3_aa: ASSPWTGDYEQY
cdr3_length: 13; j_call: TRBJ2-7; clone_size: NA; v_call: TRBV5-1; cdr3_aa: ASSSTGTGAYEQY
cdr3_length: 11; j_call: TRBJ1-2; clone_size: NA; v_call: TRBV30; cdr3_aa: AYWDRGDYGYT
cdr3_length: 12; j_call: TRBJ1-1; clone_size: few; v_call: TRBV5-6; cdr3_aa: ASRLTGRNTEAF
cdr3_length: 13; j_call: TRBJ2-6; clone_size: few; v_call: TRBV9; cdr3_aa: ASSAASDGANVLT
cdr3_length: 12; j_call: TRBJ1-5; clone_size: NA; v_call: TRBV19; cdr3_aa: ASSILTGIQPQH
cdr3_length: 14; j_call: TRBJ1-1; clone_size: once; v_call: TRBV11-3; cdr3_aa: ASSKGQGAMNTEAF
cdr3_length: 12; j_call: TRBJ1-2; clone_size: NA; v_call: TRBV7-2; cdr3_aa: ASRTGNADYGYT
cdr3_length: 15; j_call: TRBJ2-1; clone_size: NA; v_call: TRBV4-3; cdr3_aa: ASSQDGASGIYNEQF
cdr3_length: 12; j_call: TRBJ2-5; clone_size: NA; v_call: TRBV28; cdr3_aa: ASGGQGFQETQY
cdr3_length: 12; j_call: TRBJ1-3; clone_size: NA; v_call: TRBV19; cdr3_aa: ASSPTDSGNTIY
cdr3_length: 14; j_call: TRBJ1-2; clone_size: once; v_call: TRBV28; cdr3_aa: ASSGQTGGPGAGYT
cdr3_length: 14; j_call: TRBJ2-1; clone_size: few; v_call: TRBV24-1; cdr3_aa: ATSDPKMKPYNEQF
cdr3_length: 11; j_call: TRBJ1-5; clone_size: NA; v_call: TRBV28; cdr3_aa: ASSEELYQPQH
cdr3_length: 11; j_call: TRBJ2-3; clone_size: NA; v_call: TRBV2; cdr3_aa: ASRITSADTQY
cdr3_length: 14; j_call: TRBJ2-4; clone_size: NA; v_call: TRBV28; cdr3_aa: ASSFSSPGGTNIQY
cdr3_length: 14; j_call: TRBJ1-1; clone_size: NA; v_call: TRBV2; cdr3_aa: ASRGTVPGGRTEAF
cdr3_length: 15; j_call: TRBJ2-3; clone_size: many; v_call: TRBV5-5; cdr3_aa: ASRTGTSGQFTDTQY
cdr3_length: 11; j_call: TRBJ1-1; clone_size: NA; v_call: TRBV10-3; cdr3_aa: AISAGLNTEAF
cdr3_length: 15; j_call: TRBJ2-5; clone_size: NA; v_call: TRBV7-9; cdr3_aa: ASSRGGGLAPQETQY
cdr3_length: 9; j_call: TRBJ1-2; clone_size: NA; v_call: TRBV27; cdr3_aa: ASGAGVGYT
cdr3_length: 10; j_call: TRBJ2-7; clone_size: NA; v_call: TRBV24-1; cdr3_aa: ATSRQGYEQY
cdr3_length: 13; j_call: TRBJ2-1; clone_size: NA; v_call: TRBV6-5; cdr3_aa: ASRSGTGPYNEQF
cdr3_length: 15; j_call: TRBJ2-3; clone_size: NA; v_call: TRBV9; cdr3_aa: ASSVVPSGPSTDTQY
cdr3_length: 11; j_call: TRBJ1-5; clone_size: NA; v_call: TRBV28; cdr3_aa: AIDRGAHQPQH
cdr3_length: 13; j_call: TRBJ1-1; clone_size: once; v_call: TRBV6-2/TRBV6-3; cdr3_aa: ASSYPGTGRDEAF
cdr3_length: 14; j_call: TRBJ2-3; clone_size: few; v_call: TRBV28; cdr3_aa: ASSILAGGPPDTQY
cdr3_length: 15; j_call: TRBJ2-2; clone_size: NA; v_call: TRBV4-3; cdr3_aa: ASSSRFGQSNTGELF
cdr3_length: 14; j_call: TRBJ2-1; clone_size: NA; v_call: TRBV7-2; cdr3_aa: ASSKQGQGTYNEQF
cdr3_length: 15; j_call: TRBJ1-1; clone_size: once; v_call: TRBV7-2; cdr3_aa: ASSLRVSRGPRTEAF